These 12 T cell receptor beta chains were all obtained from the same sample, sequenced in a study of TIL therapy for anti-PD-1-resistant metastatic lung cancer. This sample's time point: pre-treatment sample, taken before nivolumab and TIL therapy. The immunoSEQ assay was v3. Sequencing was performed with immunoSEQ multiplex PCR; in TCRdb, only in-frame clones are kept and a portion is missing. The sample shows around 33,000 clones, about 70% of them seen only once. The sample here was blood, taken at baseline. These TCRs come from a woman between 30 and 79 years old with non-small cell lung cancer.

The chain has TRBV7-9 and TRBJ1-1; TRBD1 matches at 7 bases. V shed 6 bases, J shed 1 base, and the junction held 2 bases outside the gene matches. Germline V CDR1 and CDR2: SEHNR, FQNEAQ (reference sequence). The CDR3 has 13 amino acids. CDR3 loop: CASRDRKNTEAFF. Here the CDR3 DNA reads TGTGCCAGCAGGGACAGGAAGAACACTGAAGCTTTCTTT.

The rearrangement links TRBV19 to TRBJ2-1; D gene unclear. The CDR3 length is 15 residues. Germline V gene lookup returns CDR1 LNHDA and CDR2 SQIVND (reference sequence). Deletions cut 2 bases from V and 4 bases from J, with 12 bases between. Written as DNA, the CDR3 is TGTGCCAGTAGTATACTGAGCTCGAAGTACAATGAGCAGTTCTTC. This gives the protein CASSILSSKYNEQFF. Full variable domain (remainder filled in from reference TRBV19 and TRBJ2-1): DGGITQSPKYLFRKEGQNVTLSCEQNLNHDAMYWYRQDPGQGLRLIYYSQIVNDFQKGDIAEGYSVSREKKESFPLTVTSAQKNPTAFYLCASSILSSKYNEQFFGPGTRLTVL.

The chain combines TRBV19 with TRBJ1-5, with 7 nucleotides matching TRBD1. With 7 bases clipped from V and 5 bases from J, the junction kept 17 bases outside the gene matches. Germline V gene sequence: CDR1 LNHDA, CDR2 SQIVND (reference sequence). This CDR3 has 17 amino acids. This CDR3 is CASTLRGPTGTHQPQHF. The CDR3 bases are TGTGCCAGTACCCTCAGAGGGCCGACAGGGACGCATCAGCCCCAGCATTTT.

This clone has a single count. This chain uses TRBV5-1 with TRBJ2-1; 10 bases are shared with TRBD2. Germline lookup yields CDR1 SGHRS and CDR2 YFSETQ. This CDR3 comprises 14 residues. Unmatched junction bases numbered 8, after V lost 6 bases and J lost 8 bases. CDR3 residues: CASTSAGGMDEQFF. In nucleotides, the CDR3 is TGCGCCAGCACCTCAGCGGGAGGGATGGATGAGCAGTTCTTC.

The chain joins TRBV7-9 to TRBJ1-1, with D possibly matching TRBD1 (5 bases). Per the germline V gene, CDR1 is SEHNR and CDR2 is FQNEAQ (reference sequence). The ends were cut back, 4 bases at V and 7 bases at J, with 19 bases in the middle. This CDR3 has 15 amino acids. The CDR3 sequence: CASSSYGGSRVEAFF. Written as DNA, the CDR3 is TGTGCCAGCAGCTCCTACGGGGGGTCGAGGGTTGAAGCTTTCTTT.

This clone was counted a single time. The J gene is TRBJ2-1, the V gene TRBV7-7, with a tentative D call TRBD2 (5 bases). The CDR3 is 13 amino acids. CDR1 is SSHAT and CDR2 is FNYEAQ in the germline V gene (reference sequence). V gave up 3 bases and J gave up 5 bases, with 8 bases separating them. CDR3 loop: CASSFSTNNEQFF. CDR3 nucleotides: TGTGCCAGCAGCTTTTCGACTAACAATGAGCAGTTCTTC. The complete variable domain, with remaining parts taken from reference TRBV7-7 and TRBJ2-1, reads GAGVSQSPRYKVTKRGQDVTLRCDPISSHATLYWYQQALGQGPEFLTYFNYEAQPDKSGLPSDRFSAERPEGSISTLTIQRTEQRDSAMYRCASSFSTNNEQFFGPGTRLTVL.

The rearrangement links TRBV10-3 to TRBJ2-5, with 8 bases that match TRBD2. The CDR3 is 15 amino acids. CDR1 is ENHRY, CDR2 SYGVKD, per germline. After removal of 4 bases from V and 5 bases from J, the junction contained 9 bases not matched to a gene. As DNA, the CDR3 is TGTGCCATCAGTGTCGGGGGGGCGGTACAGGAGACCCAGTACTTC. The encoded protein is CAISVGGAVQETQYF.

This clone was seen just once. V usage is TRBV6-6 and J usage is TRBJ2-1; tentative D call: TRBD2 (6 bases). CDR3 length: 14 residues. The germline CDR1 and CDR2 sequences are MNHNY and SVGAGI (reference sequence). V lost 2 bases and J 5 bases, leaving 10 bases between the germline ends. The CDR3 nucleotides are TGTGCCAGCAGTTACCGTCCGGGAGACAATGAGCAGTTCTTC. Translation gives CASSYRPGDNEQFF.

The rearrangement joins TRBV5-1 to TRBJ2-1; D gene uncertain. CDR1 is SGHRS and CDR2 is YFSETQ in the germline V gene. V was shortened by 0 bases and J by 9 bases, with 10 bases between the two germline ends. This CDR3 is built from 13 residues. The CDR3 region has the DNA TGCGCCAGCAGCTTGGGCAGGACGACTGAGCAGTTCTTC. This encodes CASSLGRTTEQFF.

The chain is built from TRBV15 and TRBJ1-4, with 7 bases lining up with TRBD1. The CDR3 totals 15 residues. The germline V gene encodes CDR1 LNHNV and CDR2 YYDKDF (reference sequence). V lost 1 base and J lost 8; bases outside the gene matches: 7. Here the CDR3 DNA reads TGTGCCACCAGCAGAGTGACAGGGAGGCAGGAAAAACTGTTTTTT. Translating it yields CATSRVTGRQEKLFF.

This clone is a singleton in its sample. This chain connects TRBV5-1 to TRBJ2-1, with D unclear. V gave up 0 bases and J gave up 5 bases, with 6 bases separating them. The CDR3 runs 13 residues. Germline loops: CDR1 SGHRS, CDR2 YFSETQ. As DNA, the CDR3 is TGCGCCAGCAGCTTGGCGGCAGACAATGAGCAGTTCTTC. It specifies CASSLAADNEQFF.

The V and J genes are TRBV18 and TRBJ2-1; the D gene could be TRBD1 or TRBD2 (5 bases each). This CDR3 comprises 15 residues. V dropped 3 bases and J dropped 8 bases, with 17 bases sitting between them. Looked up from germline, CDR1 is KGHSH and CDR2 is LQKENI. CDR3 protein: CASSPGRSPRDEQFF. In nucleotides, the CDR3 is TGTGCCAGCTCACCGGGACGGAGCCCTAGGGATGAGCAGTTCTTC.